Listed here is a single TCR beta chain. Its antigen is not known. A junction boundary mismatches the germline segment, possibly from a read error. CDR1 DFQATT and CDR2 SNEGSKA come from the germline V gene (reference sequence). The CDR3 length is 14 residues. The data were obtained in a study of tumor and adjacent non-tumor tissue in lung cancer. Points from the study as a whole: Shorter survival was associated with higher TCR diversity in tumors.

This sample's RNA came from whole unsorted tissue. Three rounds of nested PCR, following a modified ARM-PCR protocol, produced the TCRbeta library. MiXCR was run by TCRdb on the multiplex PCR reads, yielding one entry per CDR3 protein. The repertoire holds roughly 200,000 distinct CDR3 sequences, with about 76% as singletons. This rearrangement joins TRBV20-1 to TRBJ2-1; D could derive from TRBD1 or TRBD2 (6 bases each). This sequence was found in a man aged 55 to 70 with non-small cell lung cancer. Sequenced material: lung tumor tissue. The CDR3 nucleotides read TGCAGTGCTTCCTCTGGGGGGCAACTCAATGAGCGGTTCTTC. It is translated as CSASSGGQLNERFF.